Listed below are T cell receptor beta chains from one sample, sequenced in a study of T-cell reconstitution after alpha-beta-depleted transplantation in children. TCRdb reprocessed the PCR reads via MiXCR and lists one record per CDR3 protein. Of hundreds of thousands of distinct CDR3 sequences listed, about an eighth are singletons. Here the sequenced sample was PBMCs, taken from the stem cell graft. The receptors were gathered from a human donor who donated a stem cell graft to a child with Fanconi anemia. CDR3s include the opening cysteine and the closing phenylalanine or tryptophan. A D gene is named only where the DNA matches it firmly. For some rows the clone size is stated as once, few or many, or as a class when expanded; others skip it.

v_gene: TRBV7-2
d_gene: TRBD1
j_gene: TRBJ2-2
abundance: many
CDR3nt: TGTGCCAGCAGATCGGGACAGGTCCCCGGGGAGCTGTTTTTT
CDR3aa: CASRSGQVPGELFF

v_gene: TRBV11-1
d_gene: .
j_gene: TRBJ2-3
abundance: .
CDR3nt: TGTGCCAGCAGCCCTGGGCCAGCAGGCACAGATACGCAGTATTTT
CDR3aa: CASSPGPAGTDTQYF

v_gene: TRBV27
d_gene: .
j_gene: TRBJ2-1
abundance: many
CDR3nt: TGTGCCAGCAGTTCCGACCGGGTCTCCTACAATGAGCAGTTCTTC
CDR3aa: CASSSDRVSYNEQFF

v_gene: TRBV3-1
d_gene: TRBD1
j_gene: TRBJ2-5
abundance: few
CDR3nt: TGTGCCAGCACCAAGGGACAGGGGGTGAAGACCCAGTACTTC
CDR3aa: CASTKGQGVKTQYF

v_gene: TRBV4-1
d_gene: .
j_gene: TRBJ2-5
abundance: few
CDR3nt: TGCGCCAGCAGCCAGGGGGGGGCACAAGAGACCCAGTACTTC
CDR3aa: CASSQGGAQETQYF

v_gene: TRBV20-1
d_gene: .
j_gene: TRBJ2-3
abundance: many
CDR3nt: TGCAGTGCTAGAGATGCTAACACAGATACGCAGTATTTT
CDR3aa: CSARDANTDTQYF

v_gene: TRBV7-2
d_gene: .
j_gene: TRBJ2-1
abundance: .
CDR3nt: TGTGCCAGCAGCTTAGCGCCAGGGCACAATGAGCAGTTCTTC
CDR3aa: CASSLAPGHNEQFF

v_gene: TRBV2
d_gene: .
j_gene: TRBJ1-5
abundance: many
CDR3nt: TGTGCCACCTCCCGGGACACCCTTTCGCCCCAGCATTTT
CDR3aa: CATSRDTLSPQHF

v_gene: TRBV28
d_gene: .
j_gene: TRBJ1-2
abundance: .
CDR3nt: TGTGCCAGCAGCACCACCGGGGGGGGGACTAACTATGGCTACACCTTC
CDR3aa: CASSTTGGGTNYGYTF

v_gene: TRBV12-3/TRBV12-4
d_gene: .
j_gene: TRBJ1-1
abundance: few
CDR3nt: TGTGCCAGCAGTTTAGGACAGCTGGGGACTGAAGCTTTCTTT
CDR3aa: CASSLGQLGTEAFF

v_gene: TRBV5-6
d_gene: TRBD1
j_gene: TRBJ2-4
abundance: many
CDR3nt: TGTGCCAGCAGCCAACTAATGTCAGGGGGCCGGGGACCTCTAGTGTACTTC
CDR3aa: CASSQLMSGGRGPLVYF

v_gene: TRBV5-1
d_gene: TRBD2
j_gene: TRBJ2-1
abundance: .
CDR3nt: TGCGCCAGCGGCGGGATTAGCGGGGGGGCCAATGAGCAGTTCTTC
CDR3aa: CASGGISGGANEQFF

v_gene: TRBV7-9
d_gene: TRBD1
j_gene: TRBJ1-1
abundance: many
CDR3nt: TGTGCCAGCAGCTTAGGGACAGGGGAGCAGAACACTGAAGCTTTCTTT
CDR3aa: CASSLGTGEQNTEAFF

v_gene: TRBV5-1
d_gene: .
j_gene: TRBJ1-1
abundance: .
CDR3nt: TGCGCCAGCGGCGAGGCCCCGAACACTGAAGCTTTCTTT
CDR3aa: CASGEAPNTEAFF

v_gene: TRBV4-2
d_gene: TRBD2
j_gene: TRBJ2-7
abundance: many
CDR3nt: TGTGCCAGCAGCTATCACGCTAGCGGGGGGACCTACGAGCAGTACTTC
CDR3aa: CASSYHASGGTYEQYF

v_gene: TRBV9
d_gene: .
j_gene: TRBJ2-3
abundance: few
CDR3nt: TGTGCCAGCAGCGTAGAGGAGACAGATACGCAGTATTTT
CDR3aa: CASSVEETDTQYF

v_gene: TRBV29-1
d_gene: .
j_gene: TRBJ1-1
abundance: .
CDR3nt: TGCAGCGTTGAAGATCGGAGGGGGACTGAAGCTTTCTTT
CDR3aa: CSVEDRRGTEAFF

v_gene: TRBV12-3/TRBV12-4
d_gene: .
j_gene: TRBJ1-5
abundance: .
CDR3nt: TGTGCCAGCAGTCAAAATCAGCCCCAGCATTTT
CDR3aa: CASSQNQPQHF

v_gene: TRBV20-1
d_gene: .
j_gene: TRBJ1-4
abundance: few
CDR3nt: TGCAGTGCTAGGGGAGGGTTGAGTGAAAAACTGTTTTTT
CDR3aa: CSARGGLSEKLFF

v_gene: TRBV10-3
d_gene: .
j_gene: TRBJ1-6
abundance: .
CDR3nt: TGTGCCATCAGTGCAGGGGAGGATTCACCCCTCCACTTT
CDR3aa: CAISAGEDSPLHF

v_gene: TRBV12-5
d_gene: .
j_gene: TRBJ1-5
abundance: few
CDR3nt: TGTGCTAGTGGTTTGGAGGGCGGCAATCAGCCCCAGCATTTT
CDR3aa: CASGLEGGNQPQHF

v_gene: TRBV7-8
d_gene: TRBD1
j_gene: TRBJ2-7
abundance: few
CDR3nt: TGTGCCAGCAGCTCCGGGACAGGAACCTACGAGCAGTACTTC
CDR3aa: CASSSGTGTYEQYF

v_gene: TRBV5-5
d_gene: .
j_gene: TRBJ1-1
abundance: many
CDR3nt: TGTGCCAGCAGCTTGGGGCCCACCACTGAAGCTTTCTTT
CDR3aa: CASSLGPTTEAFF

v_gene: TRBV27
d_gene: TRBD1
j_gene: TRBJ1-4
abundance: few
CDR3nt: TGTGCCAGCAGTCCTCGCCGGGACAGGGTTGAAAAACTGTTTTTT
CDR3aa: CASSPRRDRVEKLFF

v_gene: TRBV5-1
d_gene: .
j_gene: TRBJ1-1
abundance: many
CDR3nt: TGCGCCAGCAGCTCGCTGGACAGCAACACTGAAGCTTTCTTT
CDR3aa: CASSSLDSNTEAFF

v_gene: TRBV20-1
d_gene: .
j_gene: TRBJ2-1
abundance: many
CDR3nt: TGCAGTGCTAAAAAACCCATATCAACCTACAATGAGCAGTTCTTC
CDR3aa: CSAKKPISTYNEQFF

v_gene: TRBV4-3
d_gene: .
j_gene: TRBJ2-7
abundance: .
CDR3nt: TGCGCCAGCAGCCAAGGGGTCCGCCTTGACGAGCAGTACTTC
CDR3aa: CASSQGVRLDEQYF

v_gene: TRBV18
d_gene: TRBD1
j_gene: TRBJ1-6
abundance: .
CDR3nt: TGTGCCAGCTCACCGAACAGGGGTGAAGGTTCACCCCTCCACTTT
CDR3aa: CASSPNRGEGSPLHF

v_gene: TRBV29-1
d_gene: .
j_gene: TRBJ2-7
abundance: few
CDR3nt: TGCAGCGTTCGGGAGTCGGGACAACCCACCTACGAGCAGTACTTC
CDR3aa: CSVRESGQPTYEQYF

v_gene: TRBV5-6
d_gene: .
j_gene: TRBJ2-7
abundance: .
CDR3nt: TGTGCCAGCAGCCCGGCCGGTGTTGGGCAGTACTTC
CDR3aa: CASSPAGVGQYF

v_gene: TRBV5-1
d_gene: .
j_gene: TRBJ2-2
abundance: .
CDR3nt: TGCGCCAGCTGTATGGGGGGGAACACCGGGGAGCTGTTTTTT
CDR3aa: CASCMGGNTGELFF

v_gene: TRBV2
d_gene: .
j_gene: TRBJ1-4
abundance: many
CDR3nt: TGTGCCAGCGGGGACCGTGGCGAAAAACTGTTTTTT
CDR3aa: CASGDRGEKLFF

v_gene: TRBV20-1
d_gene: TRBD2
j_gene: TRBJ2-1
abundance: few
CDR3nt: TGCAGTGCTCCTGGGCTAGCGGGGGTGAATGAGCAGTTCTTC
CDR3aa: CSAPGLAGVNEQFF

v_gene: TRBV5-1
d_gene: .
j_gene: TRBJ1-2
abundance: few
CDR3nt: TGCGCCAGCAGCAAGTCAGGTGCCCTAGACGGCTACACCTTC
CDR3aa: CASSKSGALDGYTF

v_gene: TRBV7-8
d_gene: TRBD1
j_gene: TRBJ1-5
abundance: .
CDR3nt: TGTGCCAGCAGCCAGGACAGGGGAGGCCAGCCCCAGCATTTT
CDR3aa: CASSQDRGGQPQHF

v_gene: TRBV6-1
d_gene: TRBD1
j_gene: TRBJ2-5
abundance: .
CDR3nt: TGTGCCAGCAGACAATCGACAGGGGGCACGGAGACCCAGTACTTC
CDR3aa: CASRQSTGGTETQYF

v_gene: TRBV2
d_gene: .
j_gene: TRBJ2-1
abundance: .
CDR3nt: TGTGCCAGCAGTGAATGGACAACCGGTCGGTTCTTC
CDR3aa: CASSEWTTGRFF

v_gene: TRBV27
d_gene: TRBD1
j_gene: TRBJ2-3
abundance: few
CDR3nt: TGTGCCAGCAGCGACAGGGCACCCTTTACGCAGTATTTT
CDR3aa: CASSDRAPFTQYF

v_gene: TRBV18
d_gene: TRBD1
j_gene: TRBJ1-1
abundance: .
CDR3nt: TGTGCCAGCTCACCGACCCCACAGGGGTGGGACACTGAAGCTTTCTTT
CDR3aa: CASSPTPQGWDTEAFF

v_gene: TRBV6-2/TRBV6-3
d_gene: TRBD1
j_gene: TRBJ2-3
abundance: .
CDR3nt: TGTGCCAGCAGTTACTGGCAGGGGGAACCGATTGACCAGATCCTGGGCACAGATACGCAGTATTTT
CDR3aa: CASSYWQGEPIDQILGTDTQYF

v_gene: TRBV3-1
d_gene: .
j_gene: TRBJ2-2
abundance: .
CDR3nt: TGTGCCAGCAGCCCCCGACATGCGCCCGCGAACACCGGGGAGCTGTTTTTT
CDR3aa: CASSPRHAPANTGELFF

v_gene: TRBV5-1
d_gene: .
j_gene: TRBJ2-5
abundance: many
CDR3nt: TGCGCCAGCAGCACATCTCCCCAAGAGACCCAGTACTTC
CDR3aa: CASSTSPQETQYF

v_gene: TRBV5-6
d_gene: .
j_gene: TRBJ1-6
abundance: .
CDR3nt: TGTGCCAGCAAAAAGGAAGCTAATTCACCCCTCCACTTT
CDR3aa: CASKKEANSPLHF

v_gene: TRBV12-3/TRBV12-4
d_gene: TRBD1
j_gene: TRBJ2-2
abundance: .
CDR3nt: TGTGCCAGCAGTTCCGACAGGGGGCGCGAGGCCGGGGAGCTGTTTTTT
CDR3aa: CASSSDRGREAGELFF

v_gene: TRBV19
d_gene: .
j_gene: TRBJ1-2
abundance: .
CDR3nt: TGTGCCAGTAGTATGTTAAGAGACGATGACTATGGCTACACCTTC
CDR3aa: CASSMLRDDDYGYTF

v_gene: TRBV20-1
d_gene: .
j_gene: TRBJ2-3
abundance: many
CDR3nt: TGCAGTGCTAGTCCTTACAGCACAGATACGCAGTATTTT
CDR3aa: CSASPYSTDTQYF

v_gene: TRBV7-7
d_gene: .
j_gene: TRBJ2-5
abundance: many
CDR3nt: TGTGCCAGCAGCTCCAGACTAGGGGACGAGACCCAGTACTTC
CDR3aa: CASSSRLGDETQYF

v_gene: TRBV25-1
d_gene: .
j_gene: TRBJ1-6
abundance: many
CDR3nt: TGTGCCAGCAGTGAACAGAATTCACCCCTCCACTTT
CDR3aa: CASSEQNSPLHF

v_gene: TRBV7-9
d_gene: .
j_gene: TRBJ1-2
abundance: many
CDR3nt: TGTGCCAGCAGCTTAGGAAGCAGTTATGGCTACACCTTC
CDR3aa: CASSLGSSYGYTF

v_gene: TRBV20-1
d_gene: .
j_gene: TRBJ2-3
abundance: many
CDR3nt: TGCAGTGCTAGGGGGCCCCGACTCTCCACAGATACGCAGTATTTT
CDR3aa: CSARGPRLSTDTQYF

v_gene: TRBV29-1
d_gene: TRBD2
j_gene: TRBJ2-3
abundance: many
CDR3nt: TGCAGCGTTAGCGGGGGGAGTGAAGATACGCAGTATTTT
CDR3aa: CSVSGGSEDTQYF

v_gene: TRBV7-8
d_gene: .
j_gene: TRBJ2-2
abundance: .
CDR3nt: TGTGCCAGCAGCTCAAGACAGGGAGGGAACACCGGGGAGCTGTTTTTT
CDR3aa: CASSSRQGGNTGELFF

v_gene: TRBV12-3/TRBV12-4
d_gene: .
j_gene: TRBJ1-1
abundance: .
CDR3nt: TGTGCCAGCACGAACTCCGGGGGCACTGAAGCTTTCTTT
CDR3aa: CASTNSGGTEAFF

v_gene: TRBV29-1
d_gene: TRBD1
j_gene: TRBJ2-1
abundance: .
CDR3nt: TGCAGCGTTGTATTGACAGGGGCCTACAATGAGCAGTTCTTC
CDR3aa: CSVVLTGAYNEQFF